Each of the 13 T cell receptor beta chains below was sequenced from the same sample in a study of T-cell memory formation after mild COVID-19. From the 5' RACE reads, TCRdb called clonotypes with MiXCR, one entry per CDR3 protein. In the table there are around 370,000 distinct CDR3 sequences, around a fifth of which are singletons. Sample: PBMCs or a T cell subset sorted from them (not recorded which). These receptors came from an adult woman who had mild COVID-19 (a few samples of this study predate the infection). Cell type and time point are not known.

The CDR3: CASSHGTREEKLFF. Written as DNA, the CDR3 is TGTGCCAGCAGCCACGGGACGCGGGAAGAAAAACTGTTTTTT. V usage is TRBV5-6 and J usage is TRBJ1-4, with TRBD1 as a possible D gene (5 bases). V lost 4 bases, J lost 8 bases, and 15 bases lay in between. The length of the CDR3 is 14 residues. Germline V gene data show CDR1 as SGHDT and CDR2 as YYEEEE.

This clonotype was counted between two and nine times. V usage is TRBV4-2 and J usage is TRBJ2-7; perhaps TRBD1 as D (6 bases). The CDR3 extends over 15 amino acids. Germline V gene data show CDR1 as LGHNA and CDR2 as YNFKEQ. V was shortened by 0 bases and J by 4 bases, with 13 bases between the two germline ends. The CDR3 sequence is CASSQEQGEEYEQYF. The DNA for the CDR3 is TGTGCCAGCAGCCAAGAACAGGGTGAGGAATACGAGCAGTACTTC.

This clonotype showed up many times. The rearrangement links TRBV3-1 to TRBJ2-7; perhaps TRBD2 as D (5 bases). The CDR3 totals 13 residues. Germline V gene lookup returns CDR1 LGHDT and CDR2 YNNKEL (reference sequence). V lost 0 bases and J 9 bases, leaving 12 bases between the germline ends. The CDR3 reads CASSQDVEGRQYF. Here the CDR3 DNA reads TGTGCCAGCAGCCAAGATGTAGAGGGAAGGCAGTACTTC.

In this sample, this clonotype turned up a few times. The chain recombines TRBV18 with TRBJ1-1; maybe TRBD1 (6 bases). The CDR3 consists of 14 residues. V lost 5 bases to trimming and J lost 6 bases, with 16 bases between them. CDR1 and CDR2 (germline): KGHSH, LQKENI. CDR3 in amino acids: CASSSKPRGSEAFF. The DNA for the CDR3 is TGTGCCAGCTCATCTAAGCCGAGGGGGTCTGAAGCTTTCTTT.

This clonotype was seen a handful of times. The rearrangement joins TRBV6-5 to TRBJ1-4, with D uncertain. V was trimmed by 0 bases and J by 4 bases, leaving 9 bases between them. Germline V gene lookup returns CDR1 MNHEY and CDR2 SVGAGI. The CDR3 totals 15 residues. This CDR3 is CASSYSSEINEKLFF. Written as DNA, the CDR3 is TGTGCCAGCAGTTACTCTTCGGAAATTAATGAAAAACTGTTTTTT.

V and J are TRBV9 and TRBJ1-2, with D unresolved. Germline CDR1 is SGDLS and CDR2 is YYNGEE. CDR3 length equals 14 residues. The V end was cut by 3 bases, the J end by 0 bases, with 9 bases between. DNA of the CDR3: TGTGCCAGCAGCGGACACTTATCTAACTATGGCTACACCTTC. This codes for CASSGHLSNYGYTF.

V gene TRBV6-6 combines with J gene TRBJ1-2; D call uncertain. Germline lookup yields CDR1 MNHNY and CDR2 SVGAGI (reference sequence). Deletions cut 6 bases from V and 6 bases from J, with 20 bases between. The CDR3 length is 15 residues. CDR3 nucleotides: TGTGCCAGCAGACCCATAACGTTGGGGAGGGATGGCTACACCTTC. It specifies CASRPITLGRDGYTF.

The chain couples TRBV3-1 to TRBJ2-3; 15 nucleotides agree with TRBD2. The germline CDR1 and CDR2 sequences are LGHDT and YNNKEL (reference sequence). J was trimmed by 6 bases and V by 0 bases; bases with no gene match: 4. This CDR3 comprises 17 residues. The CDR3 DNA sequence: TGTGCCAGCAGCCAAGAGCGCGGGACTAGCGGGAGGGATACGCAGTATTTT. Residues: CASSQERGTSGRDTQYF.

This clonotype has a handful of counts. This chain links TRBV6-1 with TRBJ1-4; the match to TRBD1 covers 7 bases. The V gene end was trimmed by 1 base and the J gene end by 4 bases; junction bases not matched to a gene: 6. There are 16 residues in the CDR3. Germline CDR1 MNHNS, CDR2 SASEGT. CDR3 DNA sequence: TGTGCCAGCAGTGAAGGCGGGACAGATTATAATGAAAAACTGTTTTTT. It specifies CASSEGGTDYNEKLFF.

This clonotype was observed a handful of times. The rearrangement links TRBV12-3 or TRBV12-4 to TRBJ2-1; TRBD1 might be the D (5 bases). The CDR3 is 16 residues long. V dropped 2 bases and J dropped 1 base, with 12 bases sitting between them. The CDR3 loop reads CASSLTQGTSYNEQFF. The CDR3 region has the DNA TGTGCCAGCAGTTTAACCCAGGGTACGTCCTACAATGAGCAGTTCTTC.

This clonotype was seen repeatedly, ten times or more. The chain couples TRBV4-2 to TRBJ2-3; D gene uncertain. Germline CDR1 and CDR2: LGHNA and YNFKEQ. The CDR3 extends over 13 amino acids. V was clipped by 4 bases and J by 3 bases, with 8 bases between them. In DNA form, the CDR3 reads TGTGCCAGCAGCCCGACTGCTACAGATACGCAGTATTTT. This codes for CASSPTATDTQYF.

This clonotype was detected a few times. The rearrangement joins TRBV6-5 to TRBJ1-1; TRBD1 might be the D (6 bases). Trimming stripped 5 bases from V and 5 bases from J, with 21 bases between. The CDR3 totals 16 residues. Germline-derived CDR1 and CDR2 are MNHEY and SVGAGI. In DNA, the CDR3 is TGTGCCAGCAGTACTTGGGGGGCAGGTAGGGGAACTGAAGCTTTCTTT. Amino acid sequence: CASSTWGAGRGTEAFF.

This clonotype was seen only a few times. As DNA, the CDR3 is TGTGCCAGCAGCCAAGGCGCCGTTTCGGGGGAGCTGTTTTTT. It yields the protein CASSQGAVSGELFF. V and J are TRBV3-1 and TRBJ2-2, with D uncertain. V lost 1 base, J lost 8 bases, and 11 bases lay in between. This CDR3 has 14 residues. The germline gives CDR1 LGHDT, CDR2 YNNKEL (reference sequence). Looking up the rest from reference TRBV3-1 and TRBJ2-2 gives the full variable domain: DTAVSQTPKYLVTQMGNDKSIKCEQNLGHDTMYWYKQDSKKFLKIMFSYNNKELIINETVPNRFSPKSPDKAHLNLHINSLELGDSAVYFCASSQGAVSGELFFGEGSRLTVL.